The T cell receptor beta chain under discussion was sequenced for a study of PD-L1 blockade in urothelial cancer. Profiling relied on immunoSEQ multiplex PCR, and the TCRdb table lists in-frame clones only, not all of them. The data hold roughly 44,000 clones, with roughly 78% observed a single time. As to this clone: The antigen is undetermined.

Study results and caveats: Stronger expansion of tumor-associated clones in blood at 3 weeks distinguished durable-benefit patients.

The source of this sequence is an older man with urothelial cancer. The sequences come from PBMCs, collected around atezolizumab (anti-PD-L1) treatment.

Here the CDR3 reads CATSGTGVEKLFF. CDR3 sequence (DNA): TGTGCCACTTCCGGGACAGGGGTCGAAAAACTGTTTTTT. V and J are TRBV19 and TRBJ1-4; 10 positions agree with TRBD1. Germline values: CDR1 LNHDA, CDR2 SQIVND (reference sequence). With 10 bases clipped from V and 8 bases from J, the junction kept 7 bases outside the gene matches. The CDR3 is 13 amino acids.